A selection of T cell receptor beta chains follows, all from one sample in a study of OX40 agonist ivuxolimab in advanced cancers. Here immunoSEQ multiplex PCR was the method, and the copy in TCRdb shows in-frame clones only, minus some. The data contain 75,000 to 100,000 clones, 84% of them singletons. Sequencing used CD4+ or CD8+ T cells sorted from blood, obtained in a trial of the OX40 agonist ivuxolimab. Receptors were obtained from an adult with an advanced solid tumor such as melanoma, head and neck, liver or kidney cancer. Both conserved end residues are part of each CDR3. A D gene is named only where the DNA matches it firmly.

d_call j_call v_call cdr3_aa
NA TRBJ1-2 TRBV6-6 CASSTPGAHYGYTF
TRBD1 TRBJ1-2 TRBV5-1 CASSLGGQTLNYGYTF
NA TRBJ2-7 TRBV2 CASSEAGSKGHEQYF
NA TRBJ2-3 TRBV7-9 CASSSGVDTQYF
TRBD2 TRBJ2-3 TRBV11-2 CASSLHSGRGDTQYF
NA TRBJ2-1 TRBV7-9 CASSLSPVGNEQFF
NA TRBJ1-1 TRBV19 CASSIRAVRNRENTEAFF
TRBD2 NA TRBV5-4 CASSPGLPGLEARSYEQYF
NA TRBJ1-6 TRBV30 CASGVSSYNSPLHF
NA TRBJ1-6 TRBV6-1 CASSEIPPLHF
TRBD2 TRBJ2-5 TRBV18 CASSPPLAGETQYF
NA TRBJ2-4 TRBV5-1 CASSLGVNGQLKNIQYF
NA TRBJ1-4 TRBV10-2 CASSAGRANEKLFF
TRBD2 TRBJ2-7 TRBV19 CASSIGGSSIYEQYF
TRBD2 TRBJ2-1 TRBV27 CASSLGRRGLASDEQFF
NA TRBJ2-7 TRBV11-2 CASSLESRSSYEQYF
NA TRBJ1-2 TRBV7-9 CASSLSSNYGYTF
NA TRBJ1-1 TRBV18 CASSPSQNTEAFF
NA TRBJ1-1 TRBV2 CASSVQGRNTEAFF
NA TRBJ1-3 TRBV5-1 CASSLAWGANGNTIYF
NA TRBJ1-1 TRBV19 CASRMGGFDEAFF
NA TRBJ2-7 TRBV7-6 CASSRDMGYEQYF
NA TRBJ2-2 TRBV9 CASSVGGAANTGELFF
NA TRBJ2-3 TRBV6-6 CASRDGPSTDTQYF
NA TRBJ1-3 TRBV30 CAGGWQDSRGNTIYF